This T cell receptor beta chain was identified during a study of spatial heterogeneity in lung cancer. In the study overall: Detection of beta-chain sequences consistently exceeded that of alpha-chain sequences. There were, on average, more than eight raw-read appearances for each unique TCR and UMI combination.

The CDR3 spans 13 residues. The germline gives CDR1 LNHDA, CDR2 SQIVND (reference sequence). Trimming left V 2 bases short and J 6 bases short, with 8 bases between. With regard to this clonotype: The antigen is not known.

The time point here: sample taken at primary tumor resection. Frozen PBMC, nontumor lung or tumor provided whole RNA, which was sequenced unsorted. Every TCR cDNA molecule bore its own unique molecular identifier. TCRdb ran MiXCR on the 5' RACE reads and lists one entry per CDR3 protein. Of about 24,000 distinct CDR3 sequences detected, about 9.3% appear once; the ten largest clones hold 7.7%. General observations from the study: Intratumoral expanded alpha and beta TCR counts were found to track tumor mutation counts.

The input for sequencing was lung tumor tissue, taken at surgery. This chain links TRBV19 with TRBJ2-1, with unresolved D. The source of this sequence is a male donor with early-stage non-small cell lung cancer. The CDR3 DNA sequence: TGTGCCAGTAGTATATTCGTGGGCAATGAGCAGTTCTTC. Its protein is CASSIFVGNEQFF.